The source of this TCR beta chain is a study of T cell changes during pregnancy in multiple sclerosis. This clone has a handful of counts. Sequenced by immunoSEQ multiplex PCR; TCRdb stores in-frame clones only, minus some. The data show around 100,000 clones, roughly 92% seen once. Germline-derived CDR1 and CDR2 are MNHEY and SVGAGI. The CDR3 runs to 15 residues. Trimming cost V 1 base and J 7 bases; bases outside gene matches: 4. This sequence originates from a female donor with multiple sclerosis, enrolled in a pregnancy study. Material: peripheral blood, obtained after pregnancy. This chain links TRBV6-5 with TRBJ2-2; 9 bases fit TRBD1. The DNA of the CDR3 is TGTGCCAGCAGTTACTTGGGACAGGGCCGCGGGGAGCTGTTTTTT. The encoded protein is CASSYLGQGRGELFF.